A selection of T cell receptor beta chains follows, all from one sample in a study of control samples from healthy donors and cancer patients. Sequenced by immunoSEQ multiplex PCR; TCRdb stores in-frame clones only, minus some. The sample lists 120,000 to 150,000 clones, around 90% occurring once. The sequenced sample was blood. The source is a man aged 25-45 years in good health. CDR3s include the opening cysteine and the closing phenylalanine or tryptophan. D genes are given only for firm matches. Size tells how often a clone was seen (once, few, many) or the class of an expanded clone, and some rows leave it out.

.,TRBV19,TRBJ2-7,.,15,CPHQGCGLYSYEQYF,TGTCCACACCAGGGTTGTGGGCTCTACTCCTACGAGCAGTACTTC
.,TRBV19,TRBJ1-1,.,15,CASTLGGAGNTEAFF,TGTGCCAGTACCCTGGGAGGCGCGGGAAACACTGAAGCTTTCTTT
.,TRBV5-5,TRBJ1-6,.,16,CASSPRASSYNSPLHF,TGTGCCAGCAGCCCGCGGGCTAGCTCCTATAATTCACCCCTCCACTTT
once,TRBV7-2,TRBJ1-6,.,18,CASSLKGRGRADNSPLHF,TGTGCCAGCAGCTTAAAGGGCAGGGGCCGCGCAGATAATTCACCCCTCCACTTT
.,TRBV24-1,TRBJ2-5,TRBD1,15,CATSDGGQGGETQYF,TGTGCCACCAGTGATGGGGGACAGGGGGGAGAGACCCAGTACTTC
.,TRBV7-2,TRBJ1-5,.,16,CASSPGISRSNQPQHF,TGTGCCAGCAGCCCAGGTATTAGTAGGAGCAATCAGCCCCAGCATTTT
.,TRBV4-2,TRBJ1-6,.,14,CASSQEQRNSPLHF,TGTGCCAGCAGCCAAGAACAGAGAAATTCACCCCTCCACTTT
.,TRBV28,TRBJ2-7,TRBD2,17,CASANGGRLGRAYEQYF,TGTGCCAGCGCCAATGGGGGGCGACTCGGGAGGGCCTACGAGCAGTACTTC
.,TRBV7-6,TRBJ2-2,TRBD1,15,CASSRDRGRTGELFF,TGTGCCAGCAGCCGGGACAGGGGACGAACCGGGGAGCTGTTTTTT
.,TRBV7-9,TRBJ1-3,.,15,CASSLLSNSGNTIYF,TGTGCCAGCAGCTTGTTATCGAACTCTGGAAACACCATATATTTT
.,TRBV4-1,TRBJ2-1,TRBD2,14,CASGTSREENKQFF,TGCGCCAGCGGAACCTCCCGGGAGGAGAATAAGCAGTTCTTC
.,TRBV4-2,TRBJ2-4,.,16,CASSQDLDIAKNIQYF,TGTGCCAGCAGCCAAGATTTGGATATAGCCAAAAACATTCAGTACTTC